These 21 T cell receptor beta chains were sequenced from one sample in a study of glioma-infiltrating T cells after dendritic cell vaccination. Time point described: after dendritic cell vaccination, including at tumor progression/relapse. Repertoires were generated with immunoSEQ multiplex PCR, while TCRdb's copy carries only in-frame clones and drops some. The data show approximately 46,000 clones, over 75% seen once. The sequencing here drew on blood, taken after dendritic cell vaccination. These receptors were collected from a human donor with glioblastoma.

The V call is TRBV27, the J call TRBJ1-5; 8 positions match TRBD1. The germline gives CDR1 MNHEY, CDR2 SMNVEV (reference sequence). CDR3 size: 15 residues. Germline trimming cut 5 bases from V and 6 bases from J; bases unmatched to any gene: 9. This chain's CDR3 is CASSPSTGGTQPQHF. The CDR3 DNA reads as TGTGCCAGCAGTCCTTCCACAGGGGGTACTCAGCCCCAGCATTTT.

The J gene is TRBJ2-5, the V gene TRBV28; 11 positions match TRBD2. Germline V CDR1 and CDR2: MDHEN, SYDVKM. Trimming cost V 3 bases and J 1 base; bases outside gene matches: 4. This CDR3 is 16 amino acids long. The CDR3 here is CASSFLSGRVQETQYF. CDR3 coding DNA: TGTGCCAGCAGTTTCCTTAGCGGGAGGGTCCAAGAGACCCAGTACTTC.

This clone has more than one count but fewer than ten. The chain couples TRBV27 to TRBJ2-7; D gene unclear. In germline, CDR1 is MNHEY, CDR2 SMNVEV (reference sequence). The CDR3 covers 14 residues. Deletions cut 3 bases from V and 3 bases from J, with 12 bases between. The CDR3 protein is CASSFQPGNYEQYF. CDR3 coding DNA: TGTGCCAGCAGTTTTCAGCCAGGTAACTACGAGCAGTACTTC.

J is TRBJ2-1 and V is TRBV9, with 8 nucleotides matching TRBD2. This CDR3 comprises 18 residues. Losses at the gene ends were 0 bases for V and 0 bases for J; bases not matched to a gene: 8. CDR1 is SGDLS, CDR2 YYNGEE, per germline. The CDR3 region has the DNA TGTGCCAGCAGCGTAGGCGCGGGAGGCTTCTCCTCCTACAATGAGCAGTTCTTC. It encodes CASSVGAGGFSSYNEQFF.

This clone appeared a single time. The chain combines TRBV5-6 with TRBJ1-1; TRBD1 matches at 7 bases. Germline V lookup: CDR1 SGHDT, CDR2 YYEEEE. The CDR3 has 16 amino acids. V lost 3 bases, J lost 2 bases, and 10 bases stayed unmatched. The CDR3 reads CASSWQAGTANTEAFF. The CDR3 region has the DNA TGTGCCAGCAGCTGGCAAGCCGGGACAGCAAACACTGAAGCTTTCTTT.

This clone has just a few counts. The gene calls are TRBV4-3 and TRBJ2-7; the D gene is possibly TRBD1 (5 bases). Germline V CDR1 and CDR2: LGHNA, YSLEER. The CDR3 loop spans 14 amino acids. Trimming removed 2 bases from V and 0 bases from J, with 8 bases in between. The CDR3 sequence is CASSQQGSSYEQYF. In nucleotides, the CDR3 is TGCGCCAGCAGCCAACAGGGTTCCTCCTACGAGCAGTACTTC.

This chain connects TRBV18 to TRBJ1-2; no firm D call. The CDR3 extends over 15 amino acids. The germline gives CDR1 KGHSH, CDR2 LQKENI. The V and J ends lost 2 bases and 7 bases respectively, with 17 bases between them. In DNA, the CDR3 is TGTGCCAGCTCACCATCTATCAGAATAGGAGGTGGCTACACCTTC. Encoded protein: CASSPSIRIGGGYTF.

This chain connects TRBV7-3 to TRBJ2-1; 10 bases align to TRBD2. CDR3 length: 15 residues. Germline-derived CDR1 and CDR2 are SGHTA and FQGTGA. V lost 5 bases to trimming and J lost 5 bases; unmatched junction nucleotides: 6. The CDR3 DNA is TGTGCCAGCAGCCCCACTAGCGGGGAGGACAATGAGCAGTTCTTC. Translating gives CASSPTSGEDNEQFF.

The chain has TRBV7-9 and TRBJ2-2; D may be TRBD2 (7 bases). Between the trimmed V and J ends, which lost 5 bases and 9 bases, there was a span of 13 bases. The CDR3 has 13 residues. The V gene's germline CDR1 is SEHNR and CDR2 FQNEAQ (reference sequence). The CDR3 loop reads CASSPPGGRELFF. The DNA of the CDR3 is TGTGCCAGCAGCCCCCCGGGGGGCAGGGAGCTGTTTTTT.

This clone showed up just once. The V gene is TRBV21-1, the J gene TRBJ1-2. TRBV21-1 has pseudogene status. The CDR3 loop spans 18 amino acids. CDR3 sequence: CASSKSRISCGAVLGYTF. The CDR3 nucleotides read TGTGCCAGCAGCAAATCCCGTATCTCGTGCGGGGCGGTGTTGGGCTACACCTTC.

The J gene is TRBJ1-2, the V gene TRBV5-8; D call uncertain. The CDR3 spans 20 residues. Germline assignment: CDR1 SGHTS and CDR2 YDEGEE. Trimming took 0 bases from V and 4 from J, leaving 28 bases between them. Here the CDR3 DNA reads TGTGCCAGCAGCTTGGGCGCAGTCCAGGCACCAACCAAAATTTTCTATGGCTACACCTTC. It translates to CASSLGAVQAPTKIFYGYTF.

The chain employs TRBV11-2 and TRBJ2-5; TRBD2 is a possible D gene (5 bases). The J call is doubtful: the DNA matches TRBJ2-7 better. Germline assignment: CDR1 SGHAT and CDR2 FQNNGV. This CDR3 contains 14 residues. CDR3 sequence: CASSLEGLSYEQYF. CDR3 coding DNA: TGTGCCAGCAGCTTAGAAGGACTTAGCTACGAGCAGTACTTC.

The chain combines TRBV5-1 with TRBJ1-2, with D maybe TRBD1 (5 bases). The CDR3 consists of 14 residues. Trimming pared 0 bases from V and 8 bases from J, leaving 14 bases between. Germline CDR1 is SGHRS and CDR2 is YFSETQ. DNA of the CDR3: TGCGCCAGCAGCTTGGATCAGGGATTAGAAGGCTACACCTTC. This gives the protein CASSLDQGLEGYTF.

This chain uses TRBV7-9 with TRBJ2-5, with TRBD1 matching 7 bases. V shed 6 bases, J shed 4 bases, and the junction held 5 bases outside the gene matches. CDR3 length equals 13 residues. The germline CDR1 and CDR2 sequences are SEHNR and FQNEAQ (reference sequence). This chain's CDR3 is CASRIRQGETQYF. The CDR3 region has the DNA TGTGCCAGCAGGATACGACAGGGAGAGACCCAGTACTTC.

V and J are TRBV7-2 and TRBJ2-1, with 10 bases aligning to TRBD1. The CDR3 contains 17 residues. V was pared by 5 bases and J by 3 bases, with 10 bases of the junction left unmatched. Germline lookup yields CDR1 SGHTA and CDR2 FQGNSA. As DNA, the CDR3 is TGTGCCAGCAGCCTACTACCGGGACAGGGGCGCTACAATGAGCAGTTCTTC. Its protein product is CASSLLPGQGRYNEQFF.

CDR3 bases: TGTGCCAGCTCACCAGGGGCCGGGAGCTATGGCTACACCTTC. Amino acid sequence: CASSPGAGSYGYTF. The chain links TRBV18 to TRBJ1-2; perhaps TRBD1 as D (5 bases). V was trimmed by 2 bases and J by 4 bases, leaving 11 bases between them. Germline CDR1 is KGHSH and CDR2 is LQKENI. The CDR3 extends over 14 amino acids.

As regards this clone: At one of its ends the junction is not consistent with the germline gene, which may arise from a read error. The genes are TRBV2 and TRBJ2-2; 9 bases are shared with TRBD1. From germline, CDR1 is SNHLY and CDR2 FYNNEI. CDR3 length: 16 amino acids. This CDR3 reads CTSSLTGGLTTGELFF. CDR3 in DNA: TGTACCAGCAGCCTGACAGGGGGACTCACAACCGGGGAGCTGTTTTTT.

The rearrangement joins TRBV7-9 to TRBJ2-1, with D possibly matching TRBD2 (5 bases). Trimming removed 1 base from V and 6 bases from J, with 19 bases in between. The length of the CDR3 is 17 residues. In germline, CDR1 is SEHNR, CDR2 FQNEAQ (reference sequence). CDR3 in DNA: TGTGCCAGCAGCTTAGGGGAAAAACTAGTGAGTCGCAATGAGCAGTTCTTC. Its protein product is CASSLGEKLVSRNEQFF.

The chain links TRBV28 to TRBJ2-3; no clear D gene. Germline V gene data show CDR1 as MDHEN and CDR2 as SYDVKM. The V and J ends lost 2 bases and 0 bases respectively, with 6 bases between them. The CDR3 sequence is 14 residues long. As DNA, the CDR3 is TGTGCCAGCAGTTTAGGGCAGAGCACAGATACGCAGTATTTT. Its protein is CASSLGQSTDTQYF. The full variable domain, in which reference TRBV28 and TRBJ2-3 provide the parts outside the CDR3, is DVKVTQSSRYLVKRTGEKVFLECVQDMDHENMFWYRQDPGLGLRLIYFSYDVKMKEKGDIPEGYSVSREKKERFSLILESASTNQTSMYLCASSLGQSTDTQYFGPGTRLTVL.

This chain links TRBV10-3 with TRBJ1-1; 12 bases align to TRBD1. Germline-derived CDR1 and CDR2 are ENHRY and SYGVKD. The ends lost 6 bases at V and 3 bases at J; junction bases unmatched: 2. CDR3 length equals 14 residues. This chain's CDR3 is CAIRGQGADTEAFF. The CDR3, as DNA: TGTGCCATCAGGGGACAGGGGGCTGACACTGAAGCTTTCTTT.

The chain has TRBV5-1 and TRBJ1-2; the match to TRBD1 covers 9 bases. Germline trimming cut 0 bases from V and 0 bases from J; bases unmatched to any gene: 6. Germline values: CDR1 SGHRS, CDR2 YFSETQ. This CDR3 is 17 amino acids long. The CDR3 DNA follows: TGCGCCAGCAGCTTGGGGGACAGGGTATTTACTAACTATGGCTACACCTTC. Translation gives CASSLGDRVFTNYGYTF.